This T cell receptor (beta chain) was obtained from a study of blood T cell repertoires in COVID-19. For the study at large: The United States, Italy and Spain were the sources of the acute and convalescent COVID-19 samples. The analysed material was cDNA or gDNA that came from T cells, B-cell-depleted T cells, or PBMCs.

Looked up from germline, CDR1 is LGHDT and CDR2 is YNNKEL (reference sequence). CDR3 length: 16 residues. Trimming removed 1 base from V and 4 bases from J, with 13 bases in between. Per the authors' pipeline: Estimated nucleated cell counts came from reference gene primer amplification. Repertoires were generated with immunoSEQ multiplex PCR, while TCRdb's copy carries only in-frame clones and drops some. V and J calls and clone size are as listed in that table; D and trimming were resolved from the DNA. The table has fewer than 250,000 clones, 65% to 80% seen once. The TCR sequence derives from a woman in her forties or fifties with acute or convalescent COVID-19. The chain combines TRBV3-1 (or the pseudogene TRBV3-2) with TRBJ2-2; perhaps TRBD1 as D (6 bases). What was sequenced was peripheral blood. The CDR3 reads CASSQVQGVGTGELFF. In DNA form, the CDR3 reads TGTGCCAGCAGCCAAGTACAGGGTGTCGGCACCGGGGAGCTGTTTTTT.